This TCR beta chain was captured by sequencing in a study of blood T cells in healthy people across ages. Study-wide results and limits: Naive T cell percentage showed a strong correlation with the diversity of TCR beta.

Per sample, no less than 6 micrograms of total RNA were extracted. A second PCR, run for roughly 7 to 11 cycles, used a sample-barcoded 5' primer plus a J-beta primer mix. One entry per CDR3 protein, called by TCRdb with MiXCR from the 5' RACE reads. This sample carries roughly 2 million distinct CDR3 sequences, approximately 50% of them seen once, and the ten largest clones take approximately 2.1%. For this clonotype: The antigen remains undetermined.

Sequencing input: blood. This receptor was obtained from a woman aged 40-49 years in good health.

CDR3 amino acids: CATSDYSTGYGYTF. As DNA, the CDR3 is TGTGCCACCAGTGACTACTCAACAGGGTATGGCTACACCTTC. This chain connects TRBV24-1 to TRBJ1-2; D might be TRBD1 (6 bases). Germline CDR1 is KGHDR and CDR2 is SFDVKD. Trimming left V 4 bases short and J 5 bases short, with 13 bases between. The CDR3 totals 14 residues.